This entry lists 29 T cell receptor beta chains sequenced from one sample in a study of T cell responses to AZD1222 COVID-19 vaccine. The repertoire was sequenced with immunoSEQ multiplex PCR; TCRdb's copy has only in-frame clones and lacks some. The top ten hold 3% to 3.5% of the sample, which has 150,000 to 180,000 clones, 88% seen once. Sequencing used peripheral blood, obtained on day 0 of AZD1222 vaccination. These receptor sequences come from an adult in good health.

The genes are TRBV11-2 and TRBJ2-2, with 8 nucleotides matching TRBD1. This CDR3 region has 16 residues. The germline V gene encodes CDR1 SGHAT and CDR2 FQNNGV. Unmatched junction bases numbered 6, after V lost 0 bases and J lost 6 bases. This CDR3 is CASSLDGRGRAGELFF. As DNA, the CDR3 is TGTGCCAGCAGCTTAGATGGCAGGGGGCGGGCCGGGGAGCTGTTTTTT.

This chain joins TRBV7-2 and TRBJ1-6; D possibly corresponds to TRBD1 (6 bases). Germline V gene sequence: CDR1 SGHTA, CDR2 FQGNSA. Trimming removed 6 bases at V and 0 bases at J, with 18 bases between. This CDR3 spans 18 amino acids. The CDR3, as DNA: TGTGCCAGCAGAGAGAGGACAGATGTGAGCTCCTATAATTCACCCCTCCACTTT. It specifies CASRERTDVSSYNSPLHF.

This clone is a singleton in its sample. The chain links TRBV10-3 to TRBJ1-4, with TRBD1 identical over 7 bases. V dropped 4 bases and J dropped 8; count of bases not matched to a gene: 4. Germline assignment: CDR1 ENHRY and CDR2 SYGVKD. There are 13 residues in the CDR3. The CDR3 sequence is CAISGQGEEKLFF. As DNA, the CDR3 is TGTGCCATCAGTGGACAGGGAGAAGAAAAACTGTTTTTT.

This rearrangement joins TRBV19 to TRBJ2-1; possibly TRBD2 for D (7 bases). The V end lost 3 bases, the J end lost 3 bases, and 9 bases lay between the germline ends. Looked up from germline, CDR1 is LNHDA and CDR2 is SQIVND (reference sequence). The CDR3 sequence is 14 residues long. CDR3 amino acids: CASSMGGLYNEQFF. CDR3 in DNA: TGTGCCAGTAGTATGGGGGGGCTCTACAATGAGCAGTTCTTC.

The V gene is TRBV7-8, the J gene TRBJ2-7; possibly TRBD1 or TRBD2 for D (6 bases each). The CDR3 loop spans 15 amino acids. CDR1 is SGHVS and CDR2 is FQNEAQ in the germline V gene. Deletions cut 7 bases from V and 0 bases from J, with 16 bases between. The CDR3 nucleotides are TGTGCCAGCACCTTTGAGGGGGGTAGCTCCTACGAGCAGTACTTC. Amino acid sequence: CASTFEGGSSYEQYF.

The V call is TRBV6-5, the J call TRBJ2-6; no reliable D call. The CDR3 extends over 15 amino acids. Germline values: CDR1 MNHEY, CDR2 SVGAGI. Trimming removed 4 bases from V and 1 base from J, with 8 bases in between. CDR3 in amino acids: CASSSSASGANVLTF. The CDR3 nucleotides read TGTGCCAGCAGTTCCTCGGCGTCTGGGGCCAACGTCCTGACTTTC.

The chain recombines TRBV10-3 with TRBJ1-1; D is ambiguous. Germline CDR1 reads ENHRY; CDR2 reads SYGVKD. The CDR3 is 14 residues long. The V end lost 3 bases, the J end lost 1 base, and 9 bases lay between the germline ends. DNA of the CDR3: TGTGCCATCAGTGAACGGACGGAGAACACTGAAGCTTTCTTT. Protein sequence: CAISERTENTEAFF.

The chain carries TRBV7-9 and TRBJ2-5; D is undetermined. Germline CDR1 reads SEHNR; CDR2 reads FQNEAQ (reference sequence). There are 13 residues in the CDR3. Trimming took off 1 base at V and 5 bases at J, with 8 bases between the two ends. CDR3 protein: CASSLGFGETQYF. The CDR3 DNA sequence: TGTGCCAGCAGCTTAGGATTTGGGGAGACCCAGTACTTC.

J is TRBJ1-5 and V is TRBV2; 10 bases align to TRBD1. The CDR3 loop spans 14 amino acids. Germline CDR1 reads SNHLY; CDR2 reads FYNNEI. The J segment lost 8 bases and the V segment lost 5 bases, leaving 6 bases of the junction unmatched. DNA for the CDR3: TGTGCCAGCAGTTCCGGGACAGGGGATGAGCCCCAGCATTTT. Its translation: CASSSGTGDEPQHF.

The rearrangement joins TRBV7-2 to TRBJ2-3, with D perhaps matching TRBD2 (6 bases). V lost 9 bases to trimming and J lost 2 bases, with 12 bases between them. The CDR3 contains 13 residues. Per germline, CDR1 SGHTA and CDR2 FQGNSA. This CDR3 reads CASAQRATDTQYF. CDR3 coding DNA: TGTGCCAGTGCTCAGCGGGCCACAGATACGCAGTATTTT. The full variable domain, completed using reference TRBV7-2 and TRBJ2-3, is GAGVSQSPSNKVTEKGKDVELRCDPISGHTALYWYRQSLGQGLEFLIYFQGNSAPDKSGLPSDRFSAERTGGSVSTLTIQRTQQEDSAVYLCASAQRATDTQYFGPGTRLTVL.

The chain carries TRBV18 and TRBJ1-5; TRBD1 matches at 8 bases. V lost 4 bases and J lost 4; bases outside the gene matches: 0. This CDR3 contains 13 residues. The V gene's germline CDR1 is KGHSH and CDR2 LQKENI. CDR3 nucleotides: TGTGCCAGCTCACGGGACAGGAATCAGCCCCAGCATTTT. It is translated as CASSRDRNQPQHF.

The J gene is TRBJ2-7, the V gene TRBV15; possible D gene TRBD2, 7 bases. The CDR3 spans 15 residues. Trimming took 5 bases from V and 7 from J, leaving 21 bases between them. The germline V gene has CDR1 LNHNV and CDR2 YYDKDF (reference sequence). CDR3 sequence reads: CATSWIRGPGGEQYF. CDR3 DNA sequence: TGTGCCACCAGCTGGATCAGGGGCCCGGGGGGAGAGCAGTACTTC.

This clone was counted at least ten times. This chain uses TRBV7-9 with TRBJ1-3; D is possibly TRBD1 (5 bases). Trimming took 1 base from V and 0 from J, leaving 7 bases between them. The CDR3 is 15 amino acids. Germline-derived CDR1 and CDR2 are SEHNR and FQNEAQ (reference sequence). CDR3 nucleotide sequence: TGTGCCAGCAGCTTAGGGGGACCCTCTGGAAACACCATATATTTT. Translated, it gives CASSLGGPSGNTIYF. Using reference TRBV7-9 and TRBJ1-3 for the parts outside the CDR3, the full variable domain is DTGVSQNPRHKITKRGQNVTFRCDPISEHNRLYWYRQTLGQGPEFLTYFQNEAQLEKSRLLSDRFSAERPKGSFSTLEIQRTEQGDSAMYLCASSLGGPSGNTIYFGEGSWLTVV.

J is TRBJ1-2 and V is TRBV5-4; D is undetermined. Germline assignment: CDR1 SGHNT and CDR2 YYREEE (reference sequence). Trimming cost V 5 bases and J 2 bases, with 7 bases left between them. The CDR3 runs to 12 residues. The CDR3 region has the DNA TGTGCCAGCAGACCGGGAAACTATGGCTACACCTTC. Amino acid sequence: CASRPGNYGYTF.

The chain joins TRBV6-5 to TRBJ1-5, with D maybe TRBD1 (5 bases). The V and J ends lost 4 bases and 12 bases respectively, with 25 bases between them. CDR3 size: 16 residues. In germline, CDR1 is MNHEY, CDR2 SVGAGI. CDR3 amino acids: CASSLGADLGESSQHF. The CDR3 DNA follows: TGTGCCAGCAGTTTAGGGGCTGACCTGGGTGAATCAAGCCAGCATTTT.

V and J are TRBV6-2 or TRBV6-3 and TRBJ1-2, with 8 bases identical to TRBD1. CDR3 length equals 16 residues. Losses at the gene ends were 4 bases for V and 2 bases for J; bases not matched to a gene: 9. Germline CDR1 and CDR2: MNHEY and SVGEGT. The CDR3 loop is CASSFDGTGRNYGYTF. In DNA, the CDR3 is TGTGCCAGCAGTTTCGATGGGACAGGAAGAAACTATGGCTACACCTTC.

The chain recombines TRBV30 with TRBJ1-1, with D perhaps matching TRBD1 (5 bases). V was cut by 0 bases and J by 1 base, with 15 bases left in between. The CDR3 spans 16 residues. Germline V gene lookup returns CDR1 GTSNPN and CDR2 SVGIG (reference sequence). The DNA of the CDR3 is TGTGCCTGGAGTGTACGAGACAGCGGGGAGAACACTGAAGCTTTCTTT. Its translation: CAWSVRDSGENTEAFF.

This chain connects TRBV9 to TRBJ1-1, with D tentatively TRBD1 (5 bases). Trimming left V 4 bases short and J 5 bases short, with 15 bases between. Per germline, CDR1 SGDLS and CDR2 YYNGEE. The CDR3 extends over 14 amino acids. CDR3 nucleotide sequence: TGTGCCAGCAGCCGAACAGGAGACCGTACTGAAGCTTTCTTT. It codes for CASSRTGDRTEAFF. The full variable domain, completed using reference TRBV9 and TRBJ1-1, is DSGVTQTPKHLITATGQRVTLRCSPRSGDLSVYWYQQSLDQGLQFLIQYYNGEERAKGNILERFSAQQFPDLHSELNLSSLELGDSALYFCASSRTGDRTEAFFGQGTRLTVV.

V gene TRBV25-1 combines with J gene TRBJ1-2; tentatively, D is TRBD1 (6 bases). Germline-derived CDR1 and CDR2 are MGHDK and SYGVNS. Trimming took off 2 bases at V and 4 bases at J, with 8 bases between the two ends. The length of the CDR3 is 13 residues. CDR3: CASSEQGRYGYTF. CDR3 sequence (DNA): TGTGCCAGCAGTGAACAGGGGCGCTATGGCTACACCTTC.

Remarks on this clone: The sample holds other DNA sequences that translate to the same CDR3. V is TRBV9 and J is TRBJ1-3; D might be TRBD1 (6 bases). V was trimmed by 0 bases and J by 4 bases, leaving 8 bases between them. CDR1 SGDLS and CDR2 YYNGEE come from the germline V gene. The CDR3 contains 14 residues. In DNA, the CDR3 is TGTGCCAGCAGCGTAGGAGGGACAGGAAACACCATATATTTT. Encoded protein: CASSVGGTGNTIYF.

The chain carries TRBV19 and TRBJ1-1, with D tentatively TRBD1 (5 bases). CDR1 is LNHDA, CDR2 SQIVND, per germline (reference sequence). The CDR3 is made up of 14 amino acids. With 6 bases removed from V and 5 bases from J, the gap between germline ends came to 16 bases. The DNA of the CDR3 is TGTGCCAGTAGCCAGGGATACCGGGGGACTGAAGCTTTCTTT. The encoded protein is CASSQGYRGTEAFF.

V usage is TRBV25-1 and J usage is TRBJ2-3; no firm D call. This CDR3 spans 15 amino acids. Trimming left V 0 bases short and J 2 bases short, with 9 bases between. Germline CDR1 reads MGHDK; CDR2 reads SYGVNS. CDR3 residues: CASSEYWGTTDTQYF. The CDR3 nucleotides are TGTGCCAGCAGTGAATATTGGGGTACCACAGATACGCAGTATTTT.

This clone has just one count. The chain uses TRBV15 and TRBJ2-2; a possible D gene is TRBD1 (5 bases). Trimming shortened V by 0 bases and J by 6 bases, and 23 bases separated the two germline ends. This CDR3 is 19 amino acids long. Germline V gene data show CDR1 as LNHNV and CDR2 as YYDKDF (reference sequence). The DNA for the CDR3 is TGTGCCACCAGCAGAGATAGAACAGGAGAGTGGTGGGTGTCCGGGGAGCTGTTTTTT. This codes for CATSRDRTGEWWVSGELFF.

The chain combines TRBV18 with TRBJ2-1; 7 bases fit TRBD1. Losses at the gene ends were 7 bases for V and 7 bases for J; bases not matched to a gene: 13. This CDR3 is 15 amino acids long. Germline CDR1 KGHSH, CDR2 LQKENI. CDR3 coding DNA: TGTGCCAGCTACGGACCTCCGGGACAGATGAATGAGCAGTTCTTC. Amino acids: CASYGPPGQMNEQFF.

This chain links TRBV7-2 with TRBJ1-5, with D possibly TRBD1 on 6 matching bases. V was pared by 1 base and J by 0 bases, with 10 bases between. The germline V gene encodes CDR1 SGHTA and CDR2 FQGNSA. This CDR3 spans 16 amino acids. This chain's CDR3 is CASSLGGGPSNQPQHF. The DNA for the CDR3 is TGTGCCAGCAGCTTAGGGGGGGGCCCTAGCAATCAGCCCCAGCATTTT. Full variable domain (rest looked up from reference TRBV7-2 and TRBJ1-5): GAGVSQSPSNKVTEKGKDVELRCDPISGHTALYWYRQSLGQGLEFLIYFQGNSAPDKSGLPSDRFSAERTGGSVSTLTIQRTQQEDSAVYLCASSLGGGPSNQPQHFGDGTRLSIL.

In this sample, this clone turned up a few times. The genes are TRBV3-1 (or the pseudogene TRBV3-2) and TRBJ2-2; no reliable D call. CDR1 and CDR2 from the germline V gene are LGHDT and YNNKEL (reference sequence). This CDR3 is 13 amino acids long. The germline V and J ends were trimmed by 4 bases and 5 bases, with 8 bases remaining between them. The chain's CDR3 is CASSPFSTGELFF. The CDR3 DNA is TGTGCCAGCAGCCCCTTTTCGACCGGGGAGCTGTTTTTT.

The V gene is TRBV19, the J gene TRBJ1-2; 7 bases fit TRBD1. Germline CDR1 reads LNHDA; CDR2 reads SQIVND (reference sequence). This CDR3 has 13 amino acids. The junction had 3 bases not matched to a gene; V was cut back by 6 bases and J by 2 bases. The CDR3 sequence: CASSTGANYGYTF. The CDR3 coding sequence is TGTGCCAGTAGCACAGGGGCAAACTATGGCTACACCTTC.

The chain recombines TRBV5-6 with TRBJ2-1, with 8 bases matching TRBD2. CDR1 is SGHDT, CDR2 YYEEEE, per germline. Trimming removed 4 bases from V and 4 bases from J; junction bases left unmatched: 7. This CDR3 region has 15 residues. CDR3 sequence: CASSPLAGRYNEQFF. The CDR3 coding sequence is TGTGCCAGCAGCCCATTAGCGGGGCGATACAATGAGCAGTTCTTC. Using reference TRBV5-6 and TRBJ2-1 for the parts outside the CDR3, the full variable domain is DAGVTQSPTHLIKTRGQQVTLRCSPKSGHDTVSWYQQALGQGPQFIFQYYEEEERQRGNFPDRFSGHQFPNYSSELNVNALLLGDSALYLCASSPLAGRYNEQFFGPGTRLTVL.

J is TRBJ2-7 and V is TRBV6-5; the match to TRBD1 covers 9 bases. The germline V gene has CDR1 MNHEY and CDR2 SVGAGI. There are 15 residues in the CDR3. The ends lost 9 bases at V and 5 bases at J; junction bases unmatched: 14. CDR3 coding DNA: TGTGCCAGTTCGACAGGGGGAATGTTGCTTGACGAGCAGTACTTC. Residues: CASSTGGMLLDEQYF.